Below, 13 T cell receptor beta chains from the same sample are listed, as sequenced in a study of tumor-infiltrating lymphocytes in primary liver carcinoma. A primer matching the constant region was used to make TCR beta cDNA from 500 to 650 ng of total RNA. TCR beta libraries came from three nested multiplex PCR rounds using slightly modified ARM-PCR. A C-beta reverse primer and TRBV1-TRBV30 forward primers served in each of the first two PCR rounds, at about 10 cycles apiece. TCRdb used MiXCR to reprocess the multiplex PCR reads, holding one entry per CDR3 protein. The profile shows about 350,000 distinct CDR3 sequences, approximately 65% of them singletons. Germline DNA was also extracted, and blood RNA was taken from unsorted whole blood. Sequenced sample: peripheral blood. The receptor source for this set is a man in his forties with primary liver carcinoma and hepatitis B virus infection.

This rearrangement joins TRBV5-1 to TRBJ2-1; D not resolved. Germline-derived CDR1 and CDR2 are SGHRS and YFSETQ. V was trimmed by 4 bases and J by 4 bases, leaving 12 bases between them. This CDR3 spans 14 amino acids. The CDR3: CASSPDIEYNEQFF. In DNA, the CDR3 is TGCGCCAGCAGCCCAGATATAGAATACAATGAGCAGTTCTTC.

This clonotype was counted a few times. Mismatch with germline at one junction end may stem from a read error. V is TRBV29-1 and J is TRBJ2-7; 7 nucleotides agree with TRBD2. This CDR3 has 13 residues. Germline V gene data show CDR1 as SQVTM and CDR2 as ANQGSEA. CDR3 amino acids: CGVQSRGGREQYF. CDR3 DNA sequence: TGCGGCGTTCAATCGAGGGGAGGGCGCGAGCAGTACTTC.

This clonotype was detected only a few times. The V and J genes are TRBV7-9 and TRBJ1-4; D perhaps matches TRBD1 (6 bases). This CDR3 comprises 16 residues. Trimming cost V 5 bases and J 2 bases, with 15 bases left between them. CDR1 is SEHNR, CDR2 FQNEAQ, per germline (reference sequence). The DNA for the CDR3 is TGTGCCAGCAGCCTGGGGGCCGCTTCTACTAATGAAAAACTGTTTTTT. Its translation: CASSLGAASTNEKLFF.

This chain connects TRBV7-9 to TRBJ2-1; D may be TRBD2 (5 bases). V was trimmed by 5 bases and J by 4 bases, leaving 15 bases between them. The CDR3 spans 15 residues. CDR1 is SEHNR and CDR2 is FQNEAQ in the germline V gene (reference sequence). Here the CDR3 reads CASSRPGGSYNEQFF. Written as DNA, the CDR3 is TGTGCCAGCAGCCGACCGGGTGGGAGTTACAATGAGCAGTTCTTC.

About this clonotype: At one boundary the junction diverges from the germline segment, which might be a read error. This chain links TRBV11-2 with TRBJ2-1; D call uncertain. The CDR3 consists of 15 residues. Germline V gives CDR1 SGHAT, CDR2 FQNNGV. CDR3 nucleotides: TGTGCCAGCAGCATAGATGGGCAATCCTACAATGAGCAGTTCTTC. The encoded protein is CASSIDGQSYNEQFF.

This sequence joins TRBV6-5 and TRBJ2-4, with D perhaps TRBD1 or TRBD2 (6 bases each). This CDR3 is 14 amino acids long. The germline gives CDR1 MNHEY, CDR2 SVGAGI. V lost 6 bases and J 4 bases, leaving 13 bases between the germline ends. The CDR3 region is CASSRGDTKNIQYF. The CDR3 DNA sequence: TGTGCCAGCAGCCGCGGGGACACTAAAAACATTCAGTACTTC.

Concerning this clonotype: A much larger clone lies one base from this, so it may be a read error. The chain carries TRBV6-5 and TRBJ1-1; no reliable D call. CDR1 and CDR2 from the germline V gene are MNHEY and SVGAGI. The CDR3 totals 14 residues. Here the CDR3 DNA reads TGTGCCATCAGTTCCGACTTAATGAACACTGAAGCTTTCTTT. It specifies CAISSDLMNTEAFF.

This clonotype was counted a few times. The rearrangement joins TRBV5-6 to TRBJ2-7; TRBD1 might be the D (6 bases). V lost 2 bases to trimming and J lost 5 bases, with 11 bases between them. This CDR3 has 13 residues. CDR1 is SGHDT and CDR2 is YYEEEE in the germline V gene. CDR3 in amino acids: CASSLSTGNEQYF. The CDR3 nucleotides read TGTGCCAGCAGCTTATCGACAGGCAACGAGCAGTACTTC.

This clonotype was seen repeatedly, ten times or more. CDR3 amino acids: CASSPSYYTDTQYF. CDR3 in DNA: TGTGCCAGCAGTCCGTCCTACTACACAGATACGCAGTATTTT. The chain employs TRBV12-3 or TRBV12-4 and TRBJ2-3; D not certain. V lost 5 bases, J lost 2 bases, and 11 bases lay in between. The CDR3 is made up of 14 amino acids.

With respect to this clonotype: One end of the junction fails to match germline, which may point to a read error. This CDR3 is CASSFTARISSGVNVLTF. The DNA of the CDR3 is TGCGCCAGCAGCTTCACGGCAAGGATTAGCTCTGGGGTCAACGTCCTGACTTTC. The V and J genes are TRBV5-1 and TRBJ2-6; no clear D. This CDR3 has 18 residues. Germline CDR1 is SGHRS and CDR2 is YFSETQ.

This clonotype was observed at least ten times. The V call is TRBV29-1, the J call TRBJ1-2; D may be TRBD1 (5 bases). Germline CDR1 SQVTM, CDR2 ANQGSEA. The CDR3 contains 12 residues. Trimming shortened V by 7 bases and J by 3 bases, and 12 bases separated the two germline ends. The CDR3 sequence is CSAGGGDYGYTF. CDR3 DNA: TGCAGCGCCGGGGGAGGGGACTATGGCTACACCTTC.

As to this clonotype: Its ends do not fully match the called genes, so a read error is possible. CDR3 protein: CVWAGSGYAEAFF. The CDR3 DNA is TGTGTCTGGGCTGGCAGTGGGTACGCTGAAGCTTTCTTT. The chain uses TRBV30 and TRBJ1-1; no clear D. Germline CDR1 is GTSNPN and CDR2 is SVGIG (reference sequence). The length of the CDR3 is 13 residues. Filled out from reference TRBV30 and TRBJ1-1, the complete variable domain reads SQTIHQWPATLVQPVGSPLSLECTVEGTSNPNLYWYRQAAGRGLQLLFYSVGIGQISSEVPQNLSASRPQDRQFILSSKKLLLSDSGFYLCVWAGSGYAEAFFGQGTRLTVV.

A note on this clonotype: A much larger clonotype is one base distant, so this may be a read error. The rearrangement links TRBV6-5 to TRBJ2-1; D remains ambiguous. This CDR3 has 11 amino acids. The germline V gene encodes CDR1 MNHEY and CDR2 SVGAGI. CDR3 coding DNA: TGTGCCTGCAGCCGTTACAATGAGCAGTTCTTC. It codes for CACSRYNEQFF.